One and the same sample provided the 11 T cell receptor beta chains below, sequenced in a study of blood T cells in healthy people across ages. Then a second PCR, running about 6 to 11 cycles, was carried out with a sample-barcoded 5' primer and a J-beta primer mix. TCRdb independently ran MiXCR on the 5' RACE reads; one entry per CDR3 protein. The sample consists of 700,000 or so distinct CDR3 sequences, 22% of them appearing once. What was sequenced was blood. The receptors come from a man aged 65 to 85 in good health.

This sequence joins TRBV5-1 and TRBJ2-5; 8 bases agree with TRBD2. The CDR3 extends over 15 amino acids. Losses at the gene ends were 4 bases for V and 1 base for J; bases not matched to a gene: 6. Germline CDR1 is SGHRS and CDR2 is YFSETQ. The chain's CDR3 is CASSGGLVRQETQYF. The CDR3 DNA follows: TGCGCCAGCAGCGGGGGACTAGTTCGCCAAGAGACCCAGTACTTC.

Concerning this clonotype: A single base separates this from a much larger clone, so it may be a read error. This chain uses TRBV12-3 or TRBV12-4 with TRBJ1-2, with D hard to call. Between the trimmed V and J ends, which lost 2 bases and 6 bases, there was a span of 4 bases. This CDR3 contains 11 residues. The CDR3 DNA reads as TGTGCCAGCAGTTTAAGAGATGGCTACACCTTC. Amino acid sequence: CASSLRDGYTF.

The chain uses TRBV6-5 and TRBJ1-4; TRBD1 might be the D (6 bases). Deletions cut 3 bases from V and 8 bases from J, with 13 bases between. There are 14 residues in the CDR3. Germline lookup yields CDR1 MNHEY and CDR2 SVGAGI. Written as DNA, the CDR3 is TGTGCCAGCAGTTATAACAGGGTGATGGAAAAACTGTTTTTT. It encodes CASSYNRVMEKLFF.

The rearrangement joins TRBV7-9 to TRBJ2-7; no clear D gene. Germline V gene sequence: CDR1 SEHNR, CDR2 FQNEAQ (reference sequence). The ends were cut back, 4 bases at V and 7 bases at J, with 11 bases in the middle. This CDR3 has 12 residues. In DNA form, the CDR3 reads TGTGCCAGCAGCTACGACGAGAGGGAGCAGTACGTC. Protein sequence: CASSYDEREQYV.

This chain uses TRBV20-1 with TRBJ1-5; 7 nucleotides agree with TRBD1. This CDR3 comprises 16 residues. CDR1 and CDR2 (germline): DFQATT, SNEGSKA (reference sequence). V shed 4 bases, J shed 5 bases, and the junction held 14 bases outside the gene matches. The DNA for the CDR3 is TGCAGTGCTACCCACGGAGGGGGCAGGGGCGATCAGCCCCAGCATTTT. Translating gives CSATHGGGRGDQPQHF.

The chain combines TRBV5-6 with TRBJ1-2; possibly TRBD1 for D (6 bases). Germline-derived CDR1 and CDR2 are SGHDT and YYEEEE. V lost 1 base and J 8 bases, leaving 15 bases between the germline ends. The CDR3 runs 14 residues. The CDR3 spells CASSLIRGVGGYTF. The CDR3 DNA follows: TGTGCCAGCAGCTTGATCAGGGGCGTGGGCGGCTACACCTTC.

The gene calls are TRBV20-1 and TRBJ1-2; D ambiguous. Per germline, CDR1 DFQATT and CDR2 SNEGSKA (reference sequence). The CDR3 consists of 13 residues. Trimming took off 3 bases at V and 7 bases at J, with 15 bases between the two ends. This CDR3 is CSARVSGTFGYTF. CDR3 sequence (DNA): TGCAGTGCTAGGGTTTCGGGAACATTTGGCTACACCTTC.

This clonotype has more than one count but fewer than ten. A junction boundary mismatches the germline segment, possibly from a read error. The J gene is TRBJ2-3, the V gene TRBV3-1; possibly TRBD2 for D (6 bases). Germline CDR1 is LGHDT and CDR2 is YNNKEL (reference sequence). The length of the CDR3 is 15 residues. CDR3 protein: CTSSHYGGSTDTQYF. The CDR3 DNA reads as TGTACCAGCAGCCACTACGGGGGAAGCACAGATACGCAGTATTTT.

The chain has TRBV19 and TRBJ1-1, with D uncertain. The CDR3 runs to 13 residues. The germline V gene encodes CDR1 LNHDA and CDR2 SQIVND (reference sequence). The V end lost 3 bases, the J end lost 1 base, and 6 bases lay between the germline ends. CDR3 sequence reads: CASSISANTEAFF. As DNA, the CDR3 is TGTGCCAGTAGTATTTCCGCGAACACTGAAGCTTTCTTT.

This clonotype was picked up a small number of times. The rearrangement links TRBV19 to TRBJ2-1; TRBD1 is a possible D gene (5 bases). CDR1 and CDR2 from the germline V gene are LNHDA and SQIVND (reference sequence). The ends were cut back, 2 bases at V and 7 bases at J, with 12 bases in the middle. The CDR3 length is 14 residues. CDR3 amino acids: CASSIKGAANEQFF. The DNA of the CDR3 is TGTGCCAGTAGTATAAAAGGGGCCGCAAATGAGCAGTTCTTC.

This rearrangement joins TRBV19 to TRBJ2-2; 12 bases are a match to TRBD2. V lost 5 bases to trimming and J lost 2 bases; unmatched junction nucleotides: 9. This CDR3 contains 18 residues. In germline, CDR1 is LNHDA, CDR2 SQIVND (reference sequence). As DNA, the CDR3 is TGTGCCAGTAGTTCTTCACTAGCGGGAGGCCCCAACACCGGGGAGCTGTTTTTT. The encoded protein is CASSSSLAGGPNTGELFF.